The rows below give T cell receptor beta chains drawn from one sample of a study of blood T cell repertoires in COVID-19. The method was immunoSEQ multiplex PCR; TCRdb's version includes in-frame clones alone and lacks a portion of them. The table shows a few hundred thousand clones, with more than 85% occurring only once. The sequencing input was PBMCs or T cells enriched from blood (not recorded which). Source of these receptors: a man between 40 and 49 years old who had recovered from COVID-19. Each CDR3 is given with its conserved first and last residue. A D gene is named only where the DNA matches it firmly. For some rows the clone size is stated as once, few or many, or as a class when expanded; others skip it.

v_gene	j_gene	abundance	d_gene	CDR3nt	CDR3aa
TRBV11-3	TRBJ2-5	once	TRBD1	TGTGCCAGCAGAGACAGGGGGCGCCAAGAGACCCAGTACTTC	CASRDRGRQETQYF
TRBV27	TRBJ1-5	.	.	TGTGCCAGCAGTTCACTCGGACAAAATCAGCCCCAGCATTTT	CASSSLGQNQPQHF
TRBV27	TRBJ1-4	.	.	TGTGCCAGCAGTTTAAATCCCATTCCAACTAATGAAAAACTGTTTTTT	CASSLNPIPTNEKLFF
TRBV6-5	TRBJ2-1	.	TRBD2	TGTGCCAGCAGTTTGACTAGCGGGAATCTGCACAATGAGCAGTTCTTC	CASSLTSGNLHNEQFF
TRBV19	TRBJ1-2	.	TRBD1	TGTGCCAGTAGTTCTCTGCGGGACAGGGGGAGTGGTGGCTACACCTTC	CASSSLRDRGSGGYTF
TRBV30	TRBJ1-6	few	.	TGTGCCTGGAGGGACAGTTATAATTCACCCCTCCACTTT	CAWRDSYNSPLHF
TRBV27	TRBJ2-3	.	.	TGTGCCAGCAGTTTATCGATTATCCGGGATATTTACACAGATACGCAGTATTTT	CASSLSIIRDIYTDTQYF
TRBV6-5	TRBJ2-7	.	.	TGTGCCAGCAGTTCCCCAAGGGCAGGGTTGGACTACGAGCAGTACTTC	CASSSPRAGLDYEQYF
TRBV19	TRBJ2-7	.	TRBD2	TGTGCCAGTAGTTTGGCTAGCGGGACCTACGAGCAGTACTTC	CASSLASGTYEQYF
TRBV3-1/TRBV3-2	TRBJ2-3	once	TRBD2	TGTGCTAGCAGCCTAAGATGGTTCGGGAGGTGGTCAAGCACAGATACGCAGTATTTT	CASSLRWFGRWSSTDTQYF
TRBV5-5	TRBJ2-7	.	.	TGTGCCAGCAGCTTGTTTTTGCCCCGTCTTTTGCGGCCTATCTACGAGCAGTACTTC	CASSLFLPRLLRPIYEQYF
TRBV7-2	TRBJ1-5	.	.	TGTGCCAGCAGCTTAGTGCAGGGCAATCAGCCCCAGCATTTT	CASSLVQGNQPQHF
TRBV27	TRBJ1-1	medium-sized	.	TGTGCCAGCAGTCTCTTCGACAGCCTGAACACTGAAGCTTTCTTT	CASSLFDSLNTEAFF
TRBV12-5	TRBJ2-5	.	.	TGTGCTAGTGGTATCAGCGGAAACCAAGAGACCCAGTACTTC	CASGISGNQETQYF
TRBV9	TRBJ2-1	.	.	TGTGCCAGCAGCGTAGTCGGGACACTCTCCTACAATGAGCAGTTCTTC	CASSVVGTLSYNEQFF
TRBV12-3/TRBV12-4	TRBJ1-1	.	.	TGTGCCAGTTCGGGACACCTGAACACTGAAGCTTTCTTT	CASSGHLNTEAFF
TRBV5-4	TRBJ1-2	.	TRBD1	TGTGCCAGCAGCTCCGGGGGGGGACAGGGCGCATTTGGCTACACCTTC	CASSSGGGQGAFGYTF
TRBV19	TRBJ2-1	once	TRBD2	TGTGCCAGTAGCGTCCGATACCTAGCGGGGGGACGACTCTCCTACAATGAGCAGTTCTTC	CASSVRYLAGGRLSYNEQFF
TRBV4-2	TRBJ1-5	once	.	TGTGCCAGCAGCCAAGAGATGGGGGCGGATCAGCCCCAGCATTTT	CASSQEMGADQPQHF
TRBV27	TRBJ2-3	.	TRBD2	TGTGCCAGCAGTTTATCACCGGGGGGGCCGGGCACAGATACGCAGTATTTT	CASSLSPGGPGTDTQYF
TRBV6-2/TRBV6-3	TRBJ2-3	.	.	TGTGCCAGCAGCCCTATTCCCAAGGGAGTCCATTTCGGCACAGATACGCAGTATTTT	CASSPIPKGVHFGTDTQYF
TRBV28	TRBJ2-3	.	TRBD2	TGTGCCAGCAGTTATCCAGCCGGCGAACTAGCGGGAACCCGTCCCCCCACAGATACGCAGTATTTT	CASSYPAGELAGTRPPTDTQYF
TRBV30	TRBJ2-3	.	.	TGTGCCTGGAGTGCGGCAGGGTTTTTTTATACGCAGTATTTT	CAWSAAGFFYTQYF
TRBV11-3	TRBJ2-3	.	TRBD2	TGTGCCAGCAGCTTAGGCCGACTAGCGGGGGGCACAGATACGCAGTATTTT	CASSLGRLAGGTDTQYF
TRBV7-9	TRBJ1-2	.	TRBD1	TGTGCCAGCAGCTTATTAGACAGGGACGGCTACACCTTC	CASSLLDRDGYTF
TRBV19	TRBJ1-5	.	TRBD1	TGTGCCAGTAGAGGGACAGGGTACAGCAATCAGCCCCAGCATTTT	CASRGTGYSNQPQHF
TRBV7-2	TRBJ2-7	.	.	TGTGCCAGCATGGGGACTCTGAGCTCCTACGAGCAGTACTTC	CASMGTLSSYEQYF
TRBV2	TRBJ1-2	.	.	TGTGCCAGCAGAGTACAGGGTCGAAGCTATGGCTACACCTTC	CASRVQGRSYGYTF
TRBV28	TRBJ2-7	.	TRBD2	TGTGCCAGCAGTTCCTTAATTGAATGGACTAGCGGGGGTAGCTCCTACGAGCAGTACTTC	CASSSLIEWTSGGSSYEQYF